Listed below are T cell receptor beta chains from one sample, sequenced in a study of T cell repertoires in aging, cancer and after chemotherapy. TCRdb redid the calling of the multiplex PCR reads with MiXCR, one entry per CDR3 protein. The sample holds roughly 600 distinct CDR3 sequences, 85% seen once. What was sequenced was blood. Receptor source: a human donor with a solid tumor. The CDR3 runs from the conserved cysteine through the conserved F or W. D genes are given only for firm matches. The listing skips clone size in some rows; elsewhere it reads once, few, many or a size class.

.	TRBV18	.	TRBJ1-6	CASSLGQYNSPLHF	TGTGCCAGCTCACTGGGACAATATAATTCACCCCTCCACTTT
.	TRBV30	.	TRBJ2-5	CAWSGTVGKETQYF	TGTGCCTGGAGTGGGACGGTCGGGAAAGAGACCCAGTACTTC
.	TRBV29-1	.	TRBJ2-1	CSVEDSRVMAYNEQFF	TGCAGCGTTGAAGATAGTAGGGTCATGGCGTACAATGAGCAGTTCTTC
.	TRBV12-3/TRBV12-4	TRBD2	TRBJ2-7	CASSLGGSSYEQYF	TGTGCCAGCAGTTTGGGGGGGAGCTCCTACGAGCAGTACTTC
.	TRBV29-1	.	TRBJ1-2	CSVAPGPYGYTF	TGCAGCGTTGCCCCAGGGCCCTATGGCTACACCTTC
once	TRBV6-6	.	TRBJ2-7	CASSYGLLTNEQYF	TGTGCCAGCAGTTATGGACTATTAACTAACGAGCAGTACTTC
.	TRBV6-5	TRBD1	TRBJ2-6	CASSYLLGQGASGANVLTF	TGTGCCAGCAGTTACCTCCTGGGACAGGGTGCTTCTGGGGCCAACGTCCTGACTTTC
.	TRBV7-3	TRBD2	TRBJ2-1	CASSTDSGTSGSVTYNEQFF	TGTGCCAGCAGCACCGACTCCGGGACTAGCGGGAGTGTCACCTACAATGAGCAGTTCTTC
.	TRBV2	TRBD2	TRBJ2-7	CASSESLAGGTAVNF	TGTGCCAGCAGTGAAAGCCTAGCGGGAGGTACCGCTGTGAACTTC
.	TRBV10-1	.	TRBJ2-1	CASSGLGSRGNEQFF	TGCGCCAGCAGTGGGCTCGGGTCCCGGGGCAATGAGCAGTTCTTC
.	TRBV12-3/TRBV12-4	.	TRBJ1-1	CASSRRTDLNTEAFF	TGTGCCAGCAGTCGAAGGACAGACTTGAACACTGAAGCTTTCTTT
.	TRBV19	TRBD1	TRBJ1-2	CASRRTGGNYGYTF	TGTGCCAGTCGAAGGACAGGGGGTAACTATGGCTACACCTTC
once	TRBV9	.	TRBJ2-1	CASSLGGIGYNEQFF	TGTGCCAGCAGCTTAGGGGGGATAGGGTACAATGAGCAGTTCTTC
.	TRBV7-6	.	TRBJ1-6	CASSLSHSPLHF	TGTGCCAGCAGCTTATCCCATTCACCCCTCCACTTT
.	TRBV12-3/TRBV12-4	TRBD2	TRBJ2-7	CASSGGLAVYEQYF	TGTGCCAGCAGTGGGGGACTAGCGGTATACGAGCAGTACTTC
.	TRBV7-6	TRBD2	TRBJ2-5	CASQTAGGMETQYF	TGTGCCAGCCAAACGGCGGGAGGGATGGAGACCCAGTACTTC
.	TRBV6-5	.	TRBJ2-7	CASSLTGYEQYF	TGTGCCAGCAGTTTAACCGGCTACGAGCAGTACTTC
.	TRBV12-3/TRBV12-4	.	TRBJ2-2	CASSLQWGELFF	TGTGCCAGCAGCCTACAATGGGGGGAGCTGTTTTTT
.	TRBV19	TRBD1	TRBJ1-2	CASSDRGSYGYTF	TGTGCCAGTAGTGACAGGGGAAGCTATGGCTACACCTTC
few	TRBV7-6	.	TRBJ1-2	CASSPTALSLSYTF	TGTGCCAGCAGCCCAACCGCGCTCTCTCTAAGCTACACCTTC
.	TRBV9	TRBD2	TRBJ2-1	CASSVTSGRHEQFF	TGTGCCAGCAGTGTGACTAGCGGGAGACATGAGCAGTTCTTC
.	TRBV7-3	.	TRBJ2-2	CASSDPNTGELFF	TGTGCCAGCAGTGACCCGAACACCGGGGAGCTGTTTTTT
.	TRBV19	TRBD1	TRBJ1-1	CASSDRGLGGTEAFF	TGTGCCAGTAGTGACAGGGGGCTGGGGGGCACTGAAGCTTTCTTT
.	TRBV27	TRBD1	TRBJ1-1	CASSPRQGREAFF	TGTGCCAGCAGTCCTCGACAGGGCAGGGAAGCTTTCTTT
.	TRBV7-2	TRBD1	TRBJ1-2	CASRPDRGRYGYTF	TGTGCCAGCAGACCGGACAGGGGGCGCTATGGCTACACCTTC
.	TRBV6-4	.	TRBJ1-1	CASSRGVNTEAFF	TGTGCCAGCAGCCGAGGAGTGAACACTGAAGCTTTCTTT
.	TRBV12-3/TRBV12-4	.	TRBJ1-1	CASSFGRGRTEAFF	TGTGCCAGCAGTTTCGGCCGGGGTCGCACTGAAGCTTTCTTT
once	TRBV10-1	.	TRBJ2-5	CASSEVDGAQYF	TGCGCCAGCAGTGAAGTAGACGGAGCACAGTACTTC
once	TRBV6-9	.	TRBJ2-2	CASSPGPTGTGELFF	TGTGCCAGCAGTCCCGGACCAACGGGAACCGGGGAGCTGTTTTTT
.	TRBV7-3	.	TRBJ2-3	CASSITSDTQYF	TGTGCCAGCAGCATTACTTCAGATACGCAGTATTTT
.	TRBV27	.	TRBJ1-5	CASSPRDGNQPQHF	TGTGCCAGCAGTCCCCGGGACGGCAATCAGCCCCAGCATTTT
.	TRBV30	TRBD1	TRBJ1-2	CAWSGTSGGNYGYTF	TGTGCCTGGAGCGGGACTTCAGGGGGAAACTATGGCTACACCTTC
.	TRBV19	TRBD2	TRBJ2-7	CASSMGSYGTSRFEQYF	TGTGCCAGTAGTATGGGATCTTACGGGACTAGCCGTTTCGAGCAGTACTTC
few	TRBV7-2	.	TRBJ2-3	CASSLTLGGTDTQYF	TGTGCCAGCAGCCTGACATTAGGGGGCACAGATACGCAGTATTTT
.	TRBV6-2/TRBV6-3	.	TRBJ1-5	CASSGNSNQPQHF	TGTGCCAGCAGCGGTAATAGCAATCAGCCCCAGCATTTT
.	TRBV5-6	TRBD1	TRBJ1-2	CASSLGGQGWYGYTF	TGTGCCAGCAGCTTGGGAGGACAGGGGTGGTATGGCTACACCTTC
once	TRBV7-2	TRBD2	TRBJ2-1	CASRFSAGVANNEQFF	TGTGCCAGCCGTTTTTCGGCGGGAGTTGCAAACAATGAGCAGTTCTTC
.	TRBV20-1	.	TRBJ1-5	CSAPRGDFNQPQHF	TGCAGTGCTCCCCGCGGGGATTTTAATCAGCCCCAGCATTTT
.	TRBV7-2	.	TRBJ2-4	CASSSPNIQWYF	TGTGCCAGCAGCTCCCCGAACATTCAGTGGTACTTC
.	TRBV7-2	TRBD2	TRBJ2-3	CASSWTSGTSTDTQYF	TGTGCCAGCTCTTGGACTAGCGGAACTAGCACAGATACGCAGTATTTT
.	TRBV6-5	TRBD2	TRBJ2-3	CASSSGTSGRLQYF	TGTGCCAGCAGTTCGGGGACTAGCGGGAGATTACAGTATTTT
.	TRBV19	TRBD1	TRBJ1-1	CASRHRTGGTEAFF	TGTGCCAGTAGGCACCGCACAGGGGGCACTGAAGCTTTCTTT
few	TRBV6-5	TRBD2	TRBJ2-7	CASSLGLAGPYEQYF	TGTGCCAGCAGCCTGGGACTAGCGGGCCCCTACGAGCAGTACTTC
.	TRBV5-4	TRBD1	TRBJ1-2	CASSRDRGSGGYTF	TGTGCCAGCAGCCGGGACAGGGGTTCTGGTGGCTACACCTTC
.	TRBV7-9	TRBD1	TRBJ2-5	CASSRNRGQTQYF	TGTGCCAGCAGCCGTAACAGGGGGCAGACCCAGTACTTC
.	TRBV27	.	TRBJ2-5	CASSLRQGAETQYF	TGTGCCAGCAGTTTAAGGCAGGGTGCAGAGACCCAGTACTTC
.	TRBV20-1	.	TRBJ1-2	CSARGQANYGYTF	TGCAGTGCTAGAGGACAGGCAAACTATGGCTACACCTTC
.	TRBV25-1	.	TRBJ1-1	CAVRGVNTEAFF	TGTGCTGTACGTGGGGTGAACACTGAAGCTTTCTTT
.	TRBV6-1	TRBD2	TRBJ2-1	CASSEGVGLAGNEQFF	TGTGCCAGCAGTGAAGGGGTTGGGCTAGCGGGAAATGAGCAGTTCTTC
.	TRBV27	.	TRBJ2-7	CASTNHHEQYF	TGTGCCAGCACAAATCACCACGAGCAGTACTTC
.	TRBV6-5	.	TRBJ2-6	CASSEQRSGANVLTF	TGTGCCAGCAGTGAACAGCGCTCTGGGGCCAACGTCCTGACTTTC
once	TRBV20-1	.	TRBJ1-1	CSARGNTEAFF	TGCAGTGCTAGAGGGAACACTGAAGCTTTCTTT
few	TRBV7-9	.	TRBJ2-1	CASSLEQAYNEQFF	TGTGCCAGCAGCTTAGAACAGGCCTACAATGAGCAGTTCTTC
.	TRBV20-1	TRBD2	TRBJ2-5	CSAPGTNQETQYF	TGCAGTGCTCCGGGGACTAACCAAGAGACCCAGTACTTC
.	TRBV20-1	.	TRBJ2-3	CSASAGSTDTQYF	TGCAGTGCTAGTGCAGGGAGCACAGATACGCAGTATTTT
.	TRBV6-6	.	TRBJ2-7	CASSPRGHYEQYF	TGTGCCAGCAGTCCTCGGGGGCACTACGAGCAGTACTTC
.	TRBV7-9	.	TRBJ2-2	CASSDSALNTGELFF	TGTGCCAGCAGCGACTCGGCCTTGAACACCGGGGAGCTGTTTTTT
.	TRBV6-6	TRBD1	TRBJ2-7	CASSRTGGTYEQYF	TGTGCCAGCAGTCGGACAGGGGGAACCTACGAGCAGTACTTC
.	TRBV7-3	TRBD2	TRBJ2-5	CASSLAGLGETQYF	TGTGCCAGCAGCCTAGCGGGGCTGGGAGAGACCCAGTACTTC
few	TRBV7-3	.	TRBJ2-6	CASSPGVGANVLTF	TGTGCCAGCAGCCCAGGGGTGGGGGCCAACGTCCTGACTTTC